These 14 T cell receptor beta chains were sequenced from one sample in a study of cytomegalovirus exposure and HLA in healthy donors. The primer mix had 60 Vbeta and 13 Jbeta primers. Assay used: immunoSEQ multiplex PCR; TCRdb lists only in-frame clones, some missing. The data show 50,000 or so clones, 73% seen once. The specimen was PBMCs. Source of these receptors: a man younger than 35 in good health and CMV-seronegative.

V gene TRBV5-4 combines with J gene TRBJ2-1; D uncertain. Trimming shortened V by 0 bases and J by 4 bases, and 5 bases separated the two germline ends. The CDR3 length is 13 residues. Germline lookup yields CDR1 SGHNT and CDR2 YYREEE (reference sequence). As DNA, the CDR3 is TGTGCCAGCAGCTTGGACTCATACAATGAGCAGTTCTTC. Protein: CASSLDSYNEQFF.

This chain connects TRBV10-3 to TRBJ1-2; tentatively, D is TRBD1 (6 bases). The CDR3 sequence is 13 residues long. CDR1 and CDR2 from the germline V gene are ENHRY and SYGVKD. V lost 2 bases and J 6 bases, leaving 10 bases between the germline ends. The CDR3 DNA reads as TGTGCCATCAGTGAGACGGGGGGCGATGGCTACACCTTC. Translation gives CAISETGGDGYTF.

The CDR3 is CASSQGQGGQPQHF. The CDR3 DNA is TGTGCCAGCAGCCAAGGACAGGGTGGTCAGCCCCAGCATTTT. V usage is TRBV9 and J usage is TRBJ1-5; 8 positions match TRBD1. J lost 6 bases, V lost 4 bases, and 6 bases had no gene match. The CDR3 contains 14 residues. The V gene's germline CDR1 is SGDLS and CDR2 YYNGEE.

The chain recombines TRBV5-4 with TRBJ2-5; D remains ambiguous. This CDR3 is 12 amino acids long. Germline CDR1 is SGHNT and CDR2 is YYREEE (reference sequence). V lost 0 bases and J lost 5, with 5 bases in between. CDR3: CASSLGAETQYF. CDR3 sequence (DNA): TGTGCCAGCAGCTTGGGCGCGGAGACCCAGTACTTC.

In DNA, the CDR3 is TGTGCCAGCAGTTTAACAGGCGTCTACGAGCAGTACTTC. Amino acids: CASSLTGVYEQYF. The chain joins TRBV27 to TRBJ2-7; tentatively, D is TRBD1 (5 bases). The V end lost 2 bases, the J end lost 3 bases, and 8 bases lay between the germline ends. The CDR3 sequence is 13 residues long. Germline V gene sequence: CDR1 MNHEY, CDR2 SMNVEV (reference sequence).

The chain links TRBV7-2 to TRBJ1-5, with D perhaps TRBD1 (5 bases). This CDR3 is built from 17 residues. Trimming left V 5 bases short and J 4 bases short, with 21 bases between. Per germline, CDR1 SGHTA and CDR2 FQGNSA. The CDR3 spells CASSLVGQVPFNQPQHF. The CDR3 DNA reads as TGTGCCAGCAGCCTTGTGGGGCAGGTTCCCTTTAATCAGCCCCAGCATTTT.

The CDR3 loop reads CAWSLAGGTQETQYF. The CDR3 bases are TGTGCCTGGAGCCTAGCGGGAGGTACACAAGAGACCCAGTACTTC. The chain carries TRBV30 and TRBJ2-5, with 11 bases aligning to TRBD2. The CDR3 extends over 15 amino acids. Unmatched junction bases numbered 5, after V lost 3 bases and J lost 2 bases. The germline V gene has CDR1 GTSNPN and CDR2 SVGIG (reference sequence).

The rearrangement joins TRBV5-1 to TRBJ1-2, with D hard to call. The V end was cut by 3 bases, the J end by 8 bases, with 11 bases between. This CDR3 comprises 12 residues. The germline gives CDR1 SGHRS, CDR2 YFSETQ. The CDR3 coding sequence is TGCGCCAGCAGCTACAGCGGTAACGGCTACACCTTC. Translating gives CASSYSGNGYTF.

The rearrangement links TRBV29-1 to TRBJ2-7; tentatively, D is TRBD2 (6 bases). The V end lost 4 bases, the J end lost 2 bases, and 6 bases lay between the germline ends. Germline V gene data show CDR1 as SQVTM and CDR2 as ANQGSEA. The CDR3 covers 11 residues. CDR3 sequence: CSVASAYEQYF. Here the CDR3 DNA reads TGCAGCGTTGCTAGCGCCTACGAGCAGTACTTC.

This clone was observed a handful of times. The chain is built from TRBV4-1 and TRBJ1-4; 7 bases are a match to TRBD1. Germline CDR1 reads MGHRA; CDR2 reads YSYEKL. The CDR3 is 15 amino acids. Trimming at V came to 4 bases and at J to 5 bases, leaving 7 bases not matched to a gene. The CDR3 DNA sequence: TGCGCCAGCAGCCCTCAGGGGGGAATAAATGAAAAACTGTTTTTT. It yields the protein CASSPQGGINEKLFF.

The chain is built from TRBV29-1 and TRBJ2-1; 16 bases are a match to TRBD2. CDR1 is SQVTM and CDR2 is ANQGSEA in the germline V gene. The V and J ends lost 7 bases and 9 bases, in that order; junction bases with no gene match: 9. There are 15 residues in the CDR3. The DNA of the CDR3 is TGCAGCGCCGCCGGGACTAGCGGGAGGGCGGGTGAGCAGTTCTTC. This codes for CSAAGTSGRAGEQFF.

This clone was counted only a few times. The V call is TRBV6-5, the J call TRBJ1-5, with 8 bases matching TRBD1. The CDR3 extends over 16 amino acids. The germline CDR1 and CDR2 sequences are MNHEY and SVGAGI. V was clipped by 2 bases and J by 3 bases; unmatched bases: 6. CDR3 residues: CASSYRGQGPNQPQHF. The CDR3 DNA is TGTGCCAGCAGTTACCGCGGACAGGGCCCCAATCAGCCCCAGCATTTT.

The CDR3 reads CASSPRQGGNEKLFF. In DNA, the CDR3 is TGTGCCAGCAGTCCCAGACAGGGAGGTAATGAAAAACTGTTTTTT. The chain links TRBV28 to TRBJ1-4, with 7 bases that match TRBD1. Germline V gives CDR1 MDHEN, CDR2 SYDVKM. Trimming took 5 bases from V and 4 from J; bases not matched to a gene: 7. The CDR3 covers 15 residues.

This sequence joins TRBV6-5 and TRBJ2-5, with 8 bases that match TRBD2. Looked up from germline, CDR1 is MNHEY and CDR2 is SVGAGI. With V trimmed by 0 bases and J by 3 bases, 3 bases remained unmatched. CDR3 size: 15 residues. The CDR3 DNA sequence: TGTGCCAGCAGTTACTCGGGACTAGGTGAAGAGACCCAGTACTTC. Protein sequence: CASSYSGLGEETQYF.